These 19 T cell receptor beta chains came from one sample sequenced in a study of T-cell reconstitution after alpha-beta-depleted transplantation in children. The library targeted TCRbeta and was prepared with unique molecular identifiers. MiXCR, run by TCRdb on the PCR reads, gives a single entry per CDR3 protein. This table holds hundreds of thousands of distinct CDR3 sequences, 20% to 30% found once. The sample in question was PBMCs, mostly from graft donor cells, obtained 360 days after TCRalphabeta/CD19-depleted stem cell transplant. Every receptor here comes from a female patient between 2 and 15 years old who had a stem cell transplant for congenital amegakaryocytic thrombocytopenia, so the T cells may come from the graft donor.

This clonotype was seen repeatedly, ten times or more. V is TRBV12-3 or TRBV12-4 and J is TRBJ2-3; the match to TRBD2 covers 9 bases. V gave up 7 bases and J gave up 3 bases; unmatched junction bases: 5. CDR3 length equals 14 residues. DNA of the CDR3: TGTGCCAGCAACGCGGGAGGGGGGACAGATACGCAGTATTTT. As protein: CASNAGGGTDTQYF.

This clonotype was found a few times. CDR3 in DNA: TGTGCCAGCAGCTCGGCTATGCTAGCGGAGAATAACTACAATGAGCAGTTCTTC. Translating gives CASSSAMLAENNYNEQFF. The chain is built from TRBV7-8 and TRBJ2-1; TRBD2 agrees at 7 bases. CDR3 length: 18 amino acids. CDR1 and CDR2 (germline): SGHVS, FQNEAQ. Trimming removed 4 bases from V and 3 bases from J; junction bases left unmatched: 15.

The chain links TRBV7-9 to TRBJ2-7, with 10 bases aligning to TRBD2. The germline V gene has CDR1 SEHNR and CDR2 FQNEAQ (reference sequence). The CDR3 contains 14 residues. J lost 6 bases, V lost 8 bases, and 10 bases had no gene match. As DNA, the CDR3 is TGTGCCAGCGAACTAGCGGGGATCGAGTCCGAGCAGTACTTC. It is translated as CASELAGIESEQYF.

This clonotype was picked up a small number of times. The chain carries TRBV4-1 and TRBJ1-4; 7 positions agree with TRBD1. The CDR3 sequence is 16 residues long. Germline values: CDR1 MGHRA, CDR2 YSYEKL. After removal of 0 bases from V and 7 bases from J, the junction contained 8 bases not matched to a gene. This CDR3 reads CASSQDGQVAREKLFF. CDR3 coding DNA: TGCGCCAGCAGCCAAGATGGACAGGTAGCACGTGAAAAACTGTTTTTT.

The gene calls are TRBV6-5 and TRBJ1-1, with a tentative D call TRBD1 (6 bases). Germline loops: CDR1 MNHEY, CDR2 SVGAGI. The CDR3 extends over 14 amino acids. V gave up 2 bases and J gave up 8 bases, with 15 bases separating them. As DNA, the CDR3 is TGTGCCAGCAGTTACGACAGGCGAACCCCAGAAGCTTTCTTT. Its protein is CASSYDRRTPEAFF.

This clonotype was found a few times. V is TRBV7-6 and J is TRBJ2-7; D unclear. The CDR3 contains 18 residues. Germline CDR1 reads SGHVS; CDR2 reads FNYEAQ. V shed 1 base and J shed 4 bases, with 23 bases lying between them. This CDR3 reads CASSLVSSGRTTPYEQYF. The DNA for the CDR3 is TGTGCCAGCAGCTTAGTGAGTAGTGGGCGGACCACTCCTTACGAGCAGTACTTC. Supplemented by reference TRBV7-6 and TRBJ2-7, the full variable domain reads GAGVSQSPRYKVTKRGQDVALRCDPISGHVSLYWYRQALGQGPEFLTYFNYEAQQDKSGLPNDRFSAERPEGSISTLTIQRTEQRDSAMYRCASSLVSSGRTTPYEQYFGPGTRLTVT.

This clonotype was seen many times. The chain is built from TRBV5-1 and TRBJ2-5, with D unresolved. Looked up from germline, CDR1 is SGHRS and CDR2 is YFSETQ. V dropped 1 base and J dropped 1 base, with 11 bases sitting between them. This CDR3 has 15 residues. The CDR3 bases are TGCGCCAGCAGCTTGTTTAGCCACTTCCAAGAGACCCAGTACTTC. Its translation is CASSLFSHFQETQYF.

This clonotype came up a few times. CDR3 in DNA: TGTGCCAGCAGCCAAGATCGCTCCTCTGGGGCCAACGTCCTGACTTTC. This sequence encodes CASSQDRSSGANVLTF. The J gene is TRBJ2-6, the V gene TRBV4-2; D unclear. Between the trimmed V and J ends, which lost 0 bases and 0 bases, there was a span of 6 bases. The CDR3 runs 16 residues. Per the germline V gene, CDR1 is LGHNA and CDR2 is YNFKEQ.

This clonotype was observed a few times. This chain uses TRBV5-6 with TRBJ1-1, with a possible D match to TRBD1 (5 bases). The CDR3 is made up of 13 amino acids. From germline, CDR1 is SGHDT and CDR2 YYEEEE. V was pared by 3 bases and J by 11 bases, with 17 bases between. CDR3 coding DNA: TGTGCCAGCAGCTCACGGGGTGCCCGGGGGGCTTTCTTT. Encoded protein: CASSSRGARGAFF.

The chain carries TRBV6-5 and TRBJ1-4, with D possibly TRBD1 on 5 matching bases. Between the trimmed V and J ends, which lost 5 bases and 0 bases, there was a span of 10 bases. Germline loops: CDR1 MNHEY, CDR2 SVGAGI. The CDR3 is 15 amino acids. DNA for the CDR3: TGTGCCAGCAGTCACACGACAGCAACTAATGAAAAACTGTTTTTT. Its translation is CASSHTTATNEKLFF.

This clonotype was seen at least ten times. The J gene is TRBJ1-2, the V gene TRBV29-1, with D unresolved. The CDR3 contains 13 residues. CDR1 and CDR2 (germline): SQVTM, ANQGSEA. The V end was cut by 4 bases, the J end by 6 bases, with 15 bases between. The CDR3 nucleotides read TGCAGCGTTGGGGCAGCATTTACGAATGGCTACACCTTC. It yields the protein CSVGAAFTNGYTF.

The chain is built from TRBV20-1 and TRBJ1-6; 7 bases agree with TRBD1. Trimming removed 1 base from V and 10 bases from J; junction bases left unmatched: 7. The CDR3 contains 14 residues. Germline V CDR1 and CDR2: DFQATT, SNEGSKA (reference sequence). CDR3 DNA sequence: TGCAGTGCTAGAGTGTACAGGGGAGGGTCACCCCTCCACTTT. Translating gives CSARVYRGGSPLHF.

The chain combines TRBV12-3 or TRBV12-4 with TRBJ2-1, with a tentative D call TRBD1 (6 bases). The CDR3 has 15 amino acids. The V and J ends lost 1 base and 1 base respectively, with 8 bases between them. DNA for the CDR3: TGTGCCAGCAGTTTAGTCGGGACATCCTACAATGAGCAGTTCTTC. Encoded protein: CASSLVGTSYNEQFF.

This clonotype has only a few counts. The J gene is TRBJ1-1, the V gene TRBV5-6; D may be TRBD1 (6 bases). The CDR3 length is 12 residues. The ends were cut back, 3 bases at V and 3 bases at J, with 6 bases in the middle. Germline CDR1 and CDR2: SGHDT and YYEEEE. In nucleotides, the CDR3 is TGTGCCAGCAGCTCAGGGGACACTGAAGCTTTCTTT. It codes for CASSSGDTEAFF.

V usage is TRBV3-1 and J usage is TRBJ2-1; a weak D match, TRBD2 (6 bases). This CDR3 region has 14 residues. Germline V gene sequence: CDR1 LGHDT, CDR2 YNNKEL (reference sequence). V was shortened by 3 bases and J by 4 bases, with 10 bases between the two germline ends. The CDR3 is CASSHLARYNEQFF. The CDR3 DNA is TGTGCCAGCAGCCACCTAGCGAGGTACAATGAGCAGTTCTTC.

The chain joins TRBV10-1 to TRBJ2-1; D is undetermined. Trimming cost V 0 bases and J 6 bases, with 6 bases left between them. Germline V lookup: CDR1 WNHNN, CDR2 SYGVQD (reference sequence). The CDR3 consists of 13 residues. The CDR3 bases are TGCGCCAGCAGTGAGTCCGGACGCAATGAGCAGTTCTTC. This gives the protein CASSESGRNEQFF.

The rearrangement uses TRBV5-1 and TRBJ2-7; 9 positions match TRBD1. The germline V gene has CDR1 SGHRS and CDR2 YFSETQ. J gave up 2 bases and V 4 bases, and 4 bases lay outside the gene matches. CDR3 length equals 14 residues. The CDR3 spells CASSVRDRAYEQYF. CDR3 coding DNA: TGCGCCAGCAGCGTCCGGGACAGGGCCTACGAGCAGTACTTC.

The V gene is TRBV20-1, the J gene TRBJ2-4; 8 nucleotides agree with TRBD2. V was clipped by 2 bases and J by 2 bases; unmatched bases: 5. The CDR3 covers 15 residues. Germline-derived CDR1 and CDR2 are DFQATT and SNEGSKA (reference sequence). The CDR3 nucleotides are TGCAGTGCTAGATTTAGCGGGACCTCCAAAAACATTCAGTACTTC. It yields the protein CSARFSGTSKNIQYF.

This chain joins TRBV20-1 and TRBJ1-5; 7 bases fit TRBD1. Trimming took 5 bases from V and 3 from J; bases not matched to a gene: 7. CDR3 size: 14 residues. Per the germline V gene, CDR1 is DFQATT and CDR2 is SNEGSKA (reference sequence). The CDR3: CSAQGGADNQPQHF. In DNA form, the CDR3 reads TGCAGTGCTCAAGGGGGCGCGGACAATCAGCCCCAGCATTTT.